Each of the 21 T cell receptor beta chains below was sequenced from the same sample in a study of shared clonotypes between healthy human individuals. TCRdb keeps only in-frame clones here, not all; method: immunoSEQ multiplex PCR. This sample has millions of clones; 85% to 95% occur once, and the top ten carry over 0.12%. The sequenced sample consisted of naive CD4+ T cells sorted from blood. Specified subset: CD45RA+ positively selected. The source of these receptors is a man between 18 and 29 years old in good health.

V usage is TRBV7-2 and J usage is TRBJ2-5; D is ambiguous. The CDR3 runs 14 residues. V dropped 0 bases and J dropped 2 bases, with 7 bases sitting between them. Per germline, CDR1 SGHTA and CDR2 FQGNSA. CDR3 sequence reads: CASSLAVNQETQYF. The DNA of the CDR3 is TGTGCCAGCAGCTTAGCGGTAAATCAAGAGACCCAGTACTTC.

To note about this clone: Other DNA sequences from this sample encode an identical CDR3 as well. V is TRBV30 and J is TRBJ2-1; D may be TRBD2 (5 bases). V shed 0 bases and J shed 0 bases, with 9 bases lying between them. This CDR3 comprises 15 residues. Germline V CDR1 and CDR2: GTSNPN, SVGIG (reference sequence). The CDR3 DNA sequence: TGTGCCTGGAGTGTACGGAGCGGCTCCTACAATGAGCAGTTCTTC. It is translated as CAWSVRSGSYNEQFF.

The chain links TRBV28 to TRBJ1-4; TRBD1 agrees at 7 bases. Looked up from germline, CDR1 is MDHEN and CDR2 is SYDVKM. V lost 6 bases to trimming and J lost 8 bases; unmatched junction nucleotides: 6. CDR3 length: 13 residues. Here the CDR3 reads CASRDRQGEKLFF. The CDR3 nucleotides are TGTGCCAGCAGGGACAGGCAGGGAGAAAAACTGTTTTTT. Filled out from reference TRBV28 and TRBJ1-4, the complete variable domain reads DVKVTQSSRYLVKRTGEKVFLECVQDMDHENMFWYRQDPGLGLRLIYFSYDVKMKEKGDIPEGYSVSREKKERFSLILESASTNQTSMYLCASRDRQGEKLFFGSGTQLSVL.

The chain couples TRBV28 to TRBJ1-1; 9 positions agree with TRBD1. V was clipped by 6 bases and J by 6 bases; unmatched bases: 11. Germline V lookup: CDR1 MDHEN, CDR2 SYDVKM. The CDR3 contains 15 residues. The CDR3 spells CASSRTGAYVAEAFF. CDR3 bases: TGTGCCAGCAGCCGGACAGGGGCGTATGTGGCTGAAGCTTTCTTT.

This sequence joins TRBV5-5 and TRBJ1-1, with 8 bases that match TRBD1. V lost 4 bases, J lost 4 bases, and 15 bases stayed unmatched. Germline CDR1 reads SGHKS; CDR2 reads YYEKEE (reference sequence). The CDR3 consists of 17 residues. The CDR3 DNA reads as TGTGCCAGCAGCACCTTCGGGACAGGTCCAATGGGCACTGAAGCTTTCTTT. This encodes CASSTFGTGPMGTEAFF. The entire variable domain, with the rest obtained from reference TRBV5-5 and TRBJ1-1, is as follows: DAGVTQSPTHLIKTRGQQVTLRCSPISGHKSVSWYQQVLGQGPQFIFQYYEKEERGRGNFPDRFSARQFPNYSSELNVNALLLGDSALYLCASSTFGTGPMGTEAFFGQGTRLTVV.

The chain joins TRBV10-2 to TRBJ1-1; 10 bases line up with TRBD1. The ends lost 5 bases at V and 7 bases at J; junction bases unmatched: 7. Germline V gene lookup returns CDR1 WSHSY and CDR2 SAAADI. The CDR3 runs 14 residues. Here the CDR3 reads CASSYGGTGVEAFF. CDR3 bases: TGCGCCAGCAGTTACGGGGGGACAGGGGTTGAAGCTTTCTTT.

This chain connects TRBV9 to TRBJ1-2, with 7 bases lining up with TRBD1. The CDR3 is 16 residues long. CDR1 SGDLS and CDR2 YYNGEE come from the germline V gene. V gave up 4 bases and J gave up 8 bases; unmatched junction bases: 17. The CDR3: CASSPTTHRGERGYTF. The CDR3 bases are TGTGCCAGCAGCCCGACGACCCACAGGGGCGAAAGAGGCTACACCTTC.

The CDR3 loop is CASSPLPGNTEAFF. CDR3 nucleotide sequence: TGTGCCAGCAGTCCCCTCCCGGGGAACACTGAAGCTTTCTTT. V gene TRBV28 combines with J gene TRBJ1-1; D not resolved. CDR3 size: 14 residues. The V end was cut by 5 bases, the J end by 1 base, with 11 bases between. CDR1 is MDHEN, CDR2 SYDVKM, per germline.

DNA of the CDR3: TGTGCCAGCTCACGGGACAGGGGGCTAGGGAACACTGAAGCTTTCTTT. Amino acid sequence: CASSRDRGLGNTEAFF. The V and J genes are TRBV18 and TRBJ1-1; TRBD1 aligns across 12 bases. This CDR3 spans 16 amino acids. Germline V CDR1 and CDR2: KGHSH, LQKENI. V trimming: 4 bases; J trimming: 1 base; junction bases outside the gene matches: 4.

The rearrangement uses TRBV5-6 and TRBJ1-2, with 8 bases that match TRBD1. Germline loops: CDR1 SGHDT, CDR2 YYEEEE. V lost 4 bases and J lost 8; bases outside the gene matches: 7. The CDR3 totals 13 residues. CDR3 amino acids: CASSPDRGQGYTF. The CDR3 nucleotides are TGTGCCAGCAGCCCCGACAGGGGCCAGGGCTACACCTTC.

This clone was counted a single time. The chain recombines TRBV9 with TRBJ1-4, with TRBD1 matching over 10 bases. CDR1 and CDR2 from the germline V gene are SGDLS and YYNGEE. The V and J ends lost 4 bases and 8 bases, in that order; junction bases with no gene match: 17. The length of the CDR3 is 18 residues. The CDR3, as DNA: TGTGCCAGCAGCCCGACAGGGGGCGGTTCGAGGTTAGGGGAAAAACTGTTTTTT. This gives the protein CASSPTGGGSRLGEKLFF.

The chain links TRBV4-1 to TRBJ2-2, with a tentative D call TRBD2 (6 bases). CDR1 is MGHRA, CDR2 YSYEKL, per germline. V was cut by 1 base and J by 8 bases, with 20 bases left in between. This CDR3 is built from 17 residues. CDR3: CASSQAGTALLGGELFF. CDR3 DNA: TGCGCCAGCAGCCAAGCCGGGACTGCCCTATTGGGGGGGGAGCTGTTTTTT.

The J gene is TRBJ1-1, the V gene TRBV11-2, with 8 bases lining up with TRBD1. This CDR3 spans 14 amino acids. Germline CDR1 is SGHAT and CDR2 is FQNNGV. J gave up 6 bases and V 5 bases, and 8 bases lay outside the gene matches. In DNA, the CDR3 is TGTGCCAGCAGCATTACCGGGACAGGATCTGAAGCTTTCTTT. Encoded protein: CASSITGTGSEAFF.

The chain has TRBV27 and TRBJ1-3, with D perhaps TRBD1 (5 bases). V gave up 3 bases and J gave up 0 bases, with 6 bases separating them. Germline loops: CDR1 MNHEY, CDR2 SMNVEV (reference sequence). The CDR3 has 14 residues. The CDR3 coding sequence is TGTGCCAGCAGTTTTGGGGGCTCTGGAAACACCATATATTTT. This sequence encodes CASSFGGSGNTIYF.

This clone is a singleton in its sample. This chain uses TRBV19 with TRBJ1-3, with no clear D. The V end was cut by 5 bases, the J end by 0 bases, with 8 bases between. The CDR3 is 14 residues long. Germline CDR1 reads LNHDA; CDR2 reads SQIVND (reference sequence). CDR3 in amino acids: CASSSSTSGNTIYF. The CDR3 bases are TGTGCCAGTAGTTCCTCTACCTCTGGAAACACCATATATTTT.

This clone was observed a handful of times. The chain employs TRBV6-6 and TRBJ1-1, with D possibly being TRBD1 (6 bases). Trimming cost V 0 bases and J 3 bases, with 8 bases left between them. The CDR3 runs 14 residues. Germline-derived CDR1 and CDR2 are MNHNY and SVGAGI (reference sequence). The DNA of the CDR3 is TGTGCCAGCAGTTACTCGCAGGGGTACACTGAAGCTTTCTTT. Protein product: CASSYSQGYTEAFF.

The genes are TRBV11-3 and TRBJ2-5; D gene uncertain. This CDR3 is built from 13 residues. V lost 1 base and J lost 5, with 8 bases in between. CDR1 and CDR2 from the germline V gene are SGHNT and YENEEA. CDR3 region: CASSLGVLETQYF. The CDR3 DNA follows: TGTGCCAGCAGCTTAGGGGTATTGGAGACCCAGTACTTC.

A remark on this clone: Other nucleotide sequences in the sample specify the same CDR3. The rearrangement links TRBV5-4 to TRBJ2-3, with D perhaps matching TRBD2 (6 bases). CDR1 is SGHNT and CDR2 is YYREEE in the germline V gene (reference sequence). The CDR3 has 14 residues. V gave up 0 bases and J gave up 2 bases, with 7 bases separating them. CDR3 in amino acids: CASSLGRDTDTQYF. As DNA, the CDR3 is TGTGCCAGCAGCTTGGGGCGGGACACAGATACGCAGTATTTT. Full variable domain (missing parts from reference TRBV5-4 and TRBJ2-3): ETGVTQSPTHLIKTRGQQVTLRCSSQSGHNTVSWYQQALGQGPQFIFQYYREEENGRGNFPPRFSGLQFPNYSSELNVNALELDDSALYLCASSLGRDTDTQYFGPGTRLTVL.

This chain links TRBV5-1 with TRBJ1-2; D unresolved. CDR1 SGHRS and CDR2 YFSETQ come from the germline V gene. V dropped 0 bases and J dropped 4 bases, with 7 bases sitting between them. The CDR3 length is 13 residues. This CDR3 is CASSLGASYGYTF. DNA for the CDR3: TGCGCCAGCAGCTTGGGGGCGAGCTATGGCTACACCTTC.

This chain uses TRBV9 with TRBJ1-2; the D gene is possibly TRBD1 (5 bases). The CDR3 runs 13 residues. Between the trimmed V and J ends, which lost 0 bases and 4 bases, there was a span of 7 bases. The germline V gene has CDR1 SGDLS and CDR2 YYNGEE. The CDR3 sequence: CASSVGGTYGYTF. In DNA form, the CDR3 reads TGTGCCAGCAGCGTAGGAGGGACCTATGGCTACACCTTC.

This chain joins TRBV7-9 and TRBJ1-3; no firm D call. V shed 2 bases and J shed 0 bases, with 14 bases lying between them. The CDR3 loop spans 17 amino acids. Looked up from germline, CDR1 is SEHNR and CDR2 is FQNEAQ (reference sequence). Here the CDR3 DNA reads TGTGCCAGCAGCTTATGGCATACGGAGAGCTCTGGAAACACCATATATTTT. Translation: CASSLWHTESSGNTIYF. Using reference TRBV7-9 and TRBJ1-3 for the parts outside the CDR3, the full variable domain is DTGVSQNPRHKITKRGQNVTFRCDPISEHNRLYWYRQTLGQGPEFLTYFQNEAQLEKSRLLSDRFSAERPKGSFSTLEIQRTEQGDSAMYLCASSLWHTESSGNTIYFGEGSWLTVV.